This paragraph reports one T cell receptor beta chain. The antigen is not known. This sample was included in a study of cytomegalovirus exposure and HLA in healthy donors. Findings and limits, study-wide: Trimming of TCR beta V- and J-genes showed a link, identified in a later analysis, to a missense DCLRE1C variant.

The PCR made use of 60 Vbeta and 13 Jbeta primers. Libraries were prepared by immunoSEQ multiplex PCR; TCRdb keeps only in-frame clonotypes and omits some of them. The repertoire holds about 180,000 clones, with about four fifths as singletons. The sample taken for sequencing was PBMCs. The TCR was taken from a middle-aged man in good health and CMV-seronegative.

CDR3 in DNA: TGCGCCAGCAGCTTGAGTTCCGGGACTGAAGCTTTCTTT. Its protein is CASSLSSGTEAFF. The chain employs TRBV5-1 and TRBJ1-1; D unclear. The length of the CDR3 is 13 residues. Looked up from germline, CDR1 is SGHRS and CDR2 is YFSETQ. V gave up 1 base and J gave up 5 bases, with 9 bases separating them. Looking up the rest from reference TRBV5-1 and TRBJ1-1 gives the full variable domain: KAGVTQTPRYLIKTRGQQVTLSCSPISGHRSVSWYQQTPGQGLQFLFEYFSETQRNKGNFPGRFSGRQFSNSRSEMNVSTLELGDSALYLCASSLSSGTEAFFGQGTRLTVV.